These 23 T cell receptor beta chains originate from one sample sequenced in a study of blood T cell repertoires in COVID-19. Using immunoSEQ multiplex PCR, the repertoire was profiled, and TCRdb retains in-frame clones only, with some absent. The repertoire holds over 15,000 clones, 80% to 90% seen once, with about 8.1% in the top ten. The sample comprised peripheral blood. The source of these receptors is a man aged 60 to 75 with acute or convalescent COVID-19.

DNA for the CDR3: TGTGCCTGGAGTGTAATGCAGGGAGGTCAGCCCCAGCATTTT. This codes for CAWSVMQGGQPQHF. V and J are TRBV30 and TRBJ1-5; perhaps TRBD1 as D (5 bases). The CDR3 runs to 14 residues. V shed 0 bases and J shed 6 bases, with 12 bases lying between them. From germline, CDR1 is GTSNPN and CDR2 SVGIG (reference sequence).

J is TRBJ2-6 and V is TRBV28; D perhaps matches TRBD1 (6 bases). V lost 6 bases and J lost 2, with 11 bases in between. The V gene's germline CDR1 is MDHEN and CDR2 SYDVKM. CDR3 length equals 15 residues. CDR3 residues: CASSAGQTGANVLTF. The CDR3 DNA reads as TGTGCCAGCAGCGCAGGACAGACTGGGGCCAACGTCCTGACTTTC.

The V call is TRBV5-1, the J call TRBJ1-1, with D perhaps TRBD1 (6 bases). Germline CDR1 reads SGHRS; CDR2 reads YFSETQ. Trimming took 9 bases from V and 5 from J, leaving 20 bases between them. The CDR3 spans 14 residues. CDR3: CATHPGGGETEAFF. The CDR3 DNA sequence: TGCGCCACCCACCCCGGGGGGGGCGAGACTGAAGCTTTCTTT.

The chain joins TRBV4-1 to TRBJ2-7; 10 bases line up with TRBD2. V trimming: 4 bases; J trimming: 0 bases; junction bases outside the gene matches: 6. Germline V gene sequence: CDR1 MGHRA, CDR2 YSYEKL. This CDR3 has 16 amino acids. CDR3 sequence reads: CASSRLAGDSSYEQYF. CDR3 nucleotides: TGCGCCAGCAGCCGGCTAGCGGGGGACAGCTCCTACGAGCAGTACTTC.

This sequence joins TRBV27 and TRBJ2-7, with 12 bases that match TRBD1. Per germline, CDR1 MNHEY and CDR2 SMNVEV (reference sequence). With 8 bases clipped from V and 4 bases from J, the junction kept 3 bases outside the gene matches. The CDR3 contains 13 residues. CDR3 protein: CASGTGGEYEQYF. The CDR3 coding sequence is TGTGCCAGCGGGACAGGGGGCGAATACGAGCAGTACTTC.

The chain employs TRBV11-3 and TRBJ2-3; 8 nucleotides line up with TRBD1. The germline CDR1 and CDR2 sequences are SGHNT and YENEEA. CDR3 size: 17 residues. Trimming at V came to 4 bases and at J to 4 bases, leaving 13 bases not matched to a gene. CDR3 in amino acids: CASSSRQDREGPDTQYF. In DNA form, the CDR3 reads TGTGCCAGCAGCTCCCGACAGGACAGGGAAGGCCCAGATACGCAGTATTTT.

This clone occurred a few times. This chain uses TRBV6-5 with TRBJ2-1; 9 nucleotides match TRBD1. Germline CDR1 MNHEY, CDR2 SVGAGI. V gave up 4 bases and J gave up 6 bases; unmatched junction bases: 10. This CDR3 spans 16 amino acids. The CDR3 coding sequence is TGTGCCAGCAGTTCAAGAGACAGGGGGTTGATCAATGAGCAGTTCTTC. Its translation: CASSSRDRGLINEQFF.

This chain links TRBV2 with TRBJ2-7, with 7 positions matching TRBD1. Trimming cost V 3 bases and J 5 bases; bases outside gene matches: 10. The CDR3 contains 15 residues. Germline V gene sequence: CDR1 SNHLY, CDR2 FYNNEI. The CDR3 is CASSDKEDRVDEQYF. CDR3 sequence (DNA): TGTGCCAGCAGTGACAAAGAAGACAGGGTCGACGAGCAGTACTTC.

This rearrangement joins TRBV19 to TRBJ2-1; weak D call: TRBD2 (5 bases). This CDR3 has 15 amino acids. From germline, CDR1 is LNHDA and CDR2 SQIVND (reference sequence). Between the trimmed V and J ends, which lost 3 bases and 2 bases, there was a span of 11 bases. The CDR3 spells CASSMRVGPYNEQFF. For the CDR3, the DNA is TGTGCCAGTAGTATGAGGGTCGGACCCTACAATGAGCAGTTCTTC. The full variable domain, with the rest looked up from reference TRBV19 and TRBJ2-1, is DGGITQSPKYLFRKEGQNVTLSCEQNLNHDAMYWYRQDPGQGLRLIYYSQIVNDFQKGDIAEGYSVSREKKESFPLTVTSAQKNPTAFYLCASSMRVGPYNEQFFGPGTRLTVL.

The rearrangement joins TRBV6-2 or TRBV6-3 to TRBJ1-5; TRBD1 might be the D (6 bases). Trimming stripped 6 bases from V and 4 bases from J, with 13 bases between. The CDR3 sequence is 14 residues long. Germline CDR1 and CDR2: MNHEY and SVGEGT. The CDR3 region has the DNA TGTGCCAGCAGCATGGGGGGGACAAATCAGCCCCAGCATTTT. This gives the protein CASSMGGTNQPQHF.

The chain couples TRBV7-3 to TRBJ1-1; unclear D gene. V dropped 2 bases and J dropped 4 bases, with 17 bases sitting between them. Germline-derived CDR1 and CDR2 are SGHTA and FQGTGA. The CDR3 extends over 16 amino acids. Here the CDR3 DNA reads TGTGCCAGCAGCTTAGCCCCCGGGGTGGGGTTCACTGAAGCTTTCTTT. This translates into CASSLAPGVGFTEAFF.

The chain joins TRBV5-1 to TRBJ1-1; no clear D. Looked up from germline, CDR1 is SGHRS and CDR2 is YFSETQ. V lost 3 bases and J 2 bases, leaving 8 bases between the germline ends. This CDR3 is 13 amino acids long. This CDR3 is CASSYLLNTEAFF. The CDR3 nucleotides read TGCGCCAGCAGCTACTTACTTAACACTGAAGCTTTCTTT. The full variable domain, its missing parts supplied by reference TRBV5-1 and TRBJ1-1, is KAGVTQTPRYLIKTRGQQVTLSCSPISGHRSVSWYQQTPGQGLQFLFEYFSETQRNKGNFPGRFSGRQFSNSRSEMNVSTLELGDSALYLCASSYLLNTEAFFGQGTRLTVV.

The CDR3 nucleotides are TGTGCCAGCACCTCGACAGGGGATGACACTGAAGCTTTCTTT. Translating it yields CASTSTGDDTEAFF. The chain carries TRBV5-4 and TRBJ1-1; 8 bases fit TRBD1. This CDR3 spans 14 amino acids. V was clipped by 6 bases and J by 3 bases; unmatched bases: 7. Looked up from germline, CDR1 is SGHNT and CDR2 is YYREEE (reference sequence).

Here the CDR3 reads CASGTGMGNTIYF. CDR3 sequence (DNA): TGTGCCAGCGGCACAGGGATGGGAAACACCATATATTTT. V gene TRBV2 combines with J gene TRBJ1-3; tentatively, D is TRBD1 (6 bases). Germline values: CDR1 SNHLY, CDR2 FYNNEI. The V end lost 8 bases, the J end lost 4 bases, and 12 bases lay between the germline ends. This CDR3 region has 13 residues.

The V and J genes are TRBV7-9 and TRBJ2-6; maybe TRBD1 (5 bases). The CDR3 spans 19 residues. Germline loops: CDR1 SEHNR, CDR2 FQNEAQ (reference sequence). The V gene lost 1 base and the J gene lost 0 bases, with 16 bases spanning the gap. CDR3 coding DNA: TGTGCCAGCAGCTTAGGAGAGTCGACAGTTTACTCTGGGGCCAACGTCCTGACTTTC. Its protein product is CASSLGESTVYSGANVLTF.

Only one count was recorded for this clone. The chain links TRBV5-6 to TRBJ2-7; maybe TRBD2 (5 bases). The germline CDR1 and CDR2 sequences are SGHDT and YYEEEE. CDR3 size: 13 residues. V lost 4 bases to trimming and J lost 3 bases, with 11 bases between them. As DNA, the CDR3 is TGTGCCAGCAGCAGCGGACCTGGCTACGAGCAGTACTTC. Its protein is CASSSGPGYEQYF.

The rearrangement joins TRBV24-1 to TRBJ2-6, with D hard to call. The CDR3 length is 15 residues. Germline V lookup: CDR1 KGHDR, CDR2 SFDVKD. Trimming shortened V by 9 bases and J by 3 bases, and 14 bases separated the two germline ends. The CDR3 spells CATSSGPIGANVLTF. CDR3 sequence (DNA): TGTGCCACCTCGTCAGGTCCTATTGGGGCCAACGTCCTGACTTTC.

This chain links TRBV19 with TRBJ1-2; no clear D gene. Germline assignment: CDR1 LNHDA and CDR2 SQIVND (reference sequence). CDR3 length equals 13 residues. The V end was cut by 5 bases, the J end by 2 bases, with 9 bases between. The CDR3 region has the DNA TGTGCCAGTAGTTTCCAATCAAACTATGGCTACACCTTC. It codes for CASSFQSNYGYTF. The full variable domain, with the rest looked up from reference TRBV19 and TRBJ1-2, is DGGITQSPKYLFRKEGQNVTLSCEQNLNHDAMYWYRQDPGQGLRLIYYSQIVNDFQKGDIAEGYSVSREKKESFPLTVTSAQKNPTAFYLCASSFQSNYGYTFGSGTRLTVV.

V is TRBV9 and J is TRBJ1-2; D may be TRBD1 (5 bases). CDR1 is SGDLS and CDR2 is YYNGEE in the germline V gene. Deletions cut 7 bases from V and 4 bases from J, with 17 bases between. The CDR3 is made up of 14 amino acids. The CDR3 DNA is TGTGCCAGCGGACCCCAGGGATATAGCTATGGCTACACCTTC. This codes for CASGPQGYSYGYTF.

The chain carries TRBV7-6 and TRBJ1-4; TRBD1 might be the D (5 bases). The V and J ends lost 7 bases and 8 bases respectively, with 17 bases between them. The CDR3 runs 14 residues. The germline V gene has CDR1 SGHVS and CDR2 FNYEAQ. The CDR3 protein is CASKERPQGEKLFF. The CDR3 DNA follows: TGTGCCAGCAAAGAACGTCCCCAGGGCGAAAAACTGTTTTTT.

The chain uses TRBV12-3 or TRBV12-4 and TRBJ2-3; 9 bases map to TRBD1. With V trimmed by 4 bases and J by 4 bases, 0 bases remained unmatched. The CDR3 consists of 13 residues. In nucleotides, the CDR3 is TGTGCCAGCAGTTGGACAGGGGCAGATACGCAGTATTTT. It yields the protein CASSWTGADTQYF.

The V and J genes are TRBV10-3 and TRBJ2-7; the D gene is possibly TRBD2 (5 bases). CDR1 is ENHRY and CDR2 is SYGVKD in the germline V gene. V was clipped by 7 bases and J by 7 bases, with 20 bases between them. The CDR3 length is 14 residues. The CDR3 DNA is TGTGCCATCACTCCTGGACTCGGTGGCATAGAGCAGTACTTC. Its translation: CAITPGLGGIEQYF.

The chain joins TRBV10-2 to TRBJ1-2; D may be TRBD1 (5 bases). The V gene's germline CDR1 is WSHSY and CDR2 SAAADI. CDR3 size: 14 residues. Trimming shortened V by 0 bases and J by 8 bases, and 13 bases separated the two germline ends. The CDR3 is CASSESAQGDGYTF. The CDR3 DNA follows: TGCGCCAGCAGTGAGTCGGCGCAGGGCGACGGCTACACCTTC.